This T cell receptor (beta chain) was captured in a study of blood T cell repertoires in COVID-19. Study details: PBMCs, B-cell-depleted T cells, or T cells provided the cDNA or gDNA that made up the material.

Per the original methods: It was from reference gene primer amplification that nucleated cell counts were estimated. Produced via immunoSEQ multiplex PCR; TCRdb's table is partial and in-frame only. V and J calls plus clone size are reproduced from that table; the DNA served to infer D and trimming. This sample carries roughly 250,000 clones, roughly nine tenths of them seen once, and the ten largest clones take approximately 12%. One Seattle source followed patients from active infection through their disease course. The sequence came from a woman aged 25 to 39 with COVID-19, enrolled during active disease. Sequencing input: peripheral blood.

CDR3 region: CASSLEGGNTEAFF. The CDR3 DNA sequence: TGTGCCAGCAGTTTGGAGGGTGGGAACACTGAAGCTTTCTTT. The chain has TRBV27 and TRBJ1-1; D ambiguous. This CDR3 has 14 residues. Deletions cut 3 bases from V and 1 base from J, with 9 bases between. Per germline, CDR1 MNHEY and CDR2 SMNVEV (reference sequence).